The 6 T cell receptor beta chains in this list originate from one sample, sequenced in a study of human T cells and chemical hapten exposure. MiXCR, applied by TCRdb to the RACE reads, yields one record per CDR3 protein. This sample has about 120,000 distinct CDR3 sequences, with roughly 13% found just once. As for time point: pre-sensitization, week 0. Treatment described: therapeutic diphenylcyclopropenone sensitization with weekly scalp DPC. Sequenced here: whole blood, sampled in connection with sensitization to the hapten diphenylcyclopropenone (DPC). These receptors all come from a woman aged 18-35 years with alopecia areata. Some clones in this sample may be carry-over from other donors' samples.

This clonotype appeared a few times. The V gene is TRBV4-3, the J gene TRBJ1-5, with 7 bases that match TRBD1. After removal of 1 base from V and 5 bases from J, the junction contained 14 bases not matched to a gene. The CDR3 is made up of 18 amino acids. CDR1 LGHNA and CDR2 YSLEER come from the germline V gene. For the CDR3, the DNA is TGCGCCAGCAGCCAAGTTCGGGCAGGGGGGGATTTTGATCAGCCCCAGCATTTT. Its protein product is CASSQVRAGGDFDQPQHF.

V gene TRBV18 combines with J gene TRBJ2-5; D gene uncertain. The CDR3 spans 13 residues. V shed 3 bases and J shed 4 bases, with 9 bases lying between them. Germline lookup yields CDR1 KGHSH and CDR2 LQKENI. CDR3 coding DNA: TGTGCCAGCTCACCCACCTCCGGAGAGACCCAGTACTTC. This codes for CASSPTSGETQYF. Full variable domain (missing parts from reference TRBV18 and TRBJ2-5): NAGVMQNPRHLVRRRGQEARLRCSPMKGHSHVYWYRQLPEEGLKFMVYLQKENIIDESGMPKERFSAEFPKEGPSILRIQQVVRGDSAAYFCASSPTSGETQYFGPGTRLLVL.

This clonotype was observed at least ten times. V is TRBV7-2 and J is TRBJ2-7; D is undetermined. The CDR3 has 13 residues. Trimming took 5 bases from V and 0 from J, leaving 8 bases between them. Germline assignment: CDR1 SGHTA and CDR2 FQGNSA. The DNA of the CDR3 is TGTGCCAGCAGCCTCGGAGCCTCCTACGAGCAGTACTTC. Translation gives CASSLGASYEQYF.

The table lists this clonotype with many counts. CDR3 DNA: TGTGCCAGCAGTTTAAGACCAGACTTACTCTCCTACGAGCAGTACTTC. Amino acids: CASSLRPDLLSYEQYF. The rearrangement joins TRBV12-3 or TRBV12-4 to TRBJ2-7; D uncertain. This CDR3 is 16 amino acids long. The V end lost 2 bases, the J end lost 0 bases, and 14 bases lay between the germline ends.

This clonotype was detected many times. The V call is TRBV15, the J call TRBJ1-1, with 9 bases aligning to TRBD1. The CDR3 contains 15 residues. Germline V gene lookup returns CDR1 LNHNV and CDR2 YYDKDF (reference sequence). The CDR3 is CALHRGHGGDTEAFF. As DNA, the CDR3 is TGTGCACTCCACAGGGGGCACGGGGGAGACACTGAAGCTTTCTTT.

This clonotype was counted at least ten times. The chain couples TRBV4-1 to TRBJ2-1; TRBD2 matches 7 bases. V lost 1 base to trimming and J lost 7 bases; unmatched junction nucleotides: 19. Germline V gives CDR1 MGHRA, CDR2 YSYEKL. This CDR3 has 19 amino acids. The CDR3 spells CASSQGAGDRVAISNEQFF. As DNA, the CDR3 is TGCGCCAGCAGCCAAGGGGCGGGGGACCGCGTTGCAATCAGTAATGAGCAGTTCTTC.